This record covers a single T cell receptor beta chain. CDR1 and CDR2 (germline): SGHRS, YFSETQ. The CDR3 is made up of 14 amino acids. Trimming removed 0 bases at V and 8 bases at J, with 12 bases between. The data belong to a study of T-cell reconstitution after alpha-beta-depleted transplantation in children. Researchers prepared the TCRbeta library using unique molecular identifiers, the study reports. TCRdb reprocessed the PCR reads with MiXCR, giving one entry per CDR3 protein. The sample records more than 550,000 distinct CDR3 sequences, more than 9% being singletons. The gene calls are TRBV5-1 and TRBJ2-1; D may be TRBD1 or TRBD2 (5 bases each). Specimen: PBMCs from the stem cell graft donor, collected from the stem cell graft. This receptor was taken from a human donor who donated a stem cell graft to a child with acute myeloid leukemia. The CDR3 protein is CASSLGDDFYEQFF. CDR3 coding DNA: TGCGCCAGCAGCTTGGGGGACGATTTCTATGAGCAGTTCTTC.